These 8 T cell receptor beta chains originate from one sample sequenced in a study of cytomegalovirus exposure and HLA in healthy donors (dated by TCRdb to between 2016 and 2019). The method was the immunoSEQ multiplex PCR assay. For the multiplex PCR, a mixture combining 60 forward primers for TCR Vbeta segments and 13 reverse primers for TCR Jbeta segments was used. The source is immuneACCESS, and TCRdb retained only in-frame sequences with V and J called. Part of the clones is not carried over; for the studies checked, unresolved V genes explain less than half of this, and the remainder is unexplained. Here the sample has fewer than 150,000 clones; around three quarters occur a single time. The top ten constitute around 4.9% of the sample. The sequencing sample was made of PBMCs. The receptors stem from a man in his forties or fifties in good health and CMV-seropositive.

This chain connects TRBV2 to TRBJ1-1, with unresolved D. This CDR3 is built from 12 residues. Looked up from germline, CDR1 is SNHLY and CDR2 is FYNNEI. Trimming removed 7 bases at V and 1 base at J, with 7 bases between. The CDR3 loop reads CASTDQNTEAFF. The CDR3 DNA reads TGTGCCAGCACTGACCAGAACACTGAAGCTTTCTTT.

This chain uses TRBV5-1 with TRBJ2-4; TRBD2 matches at 15 bases. CDR1 and CDR2 (germline): SGHRS, YFSETQ. With 4 bases clipped from V and 8 bases from J, the junction kept 13 bases outside the gene matches. The CDR3 extends over 18 amino acids. The CDR3 coding sequence is TGCGCCAGCAGCGTAGGACTAGCGGGAGGGTGGGGGAGCGACATTCAGTACTTC. The encoded protein is CASSVGLAGGWGSDIQYF. Drawing the rest from reference TRBV5-1 and TRBJ2-4, the complete variable domain is KAGVTQTPRYLIKTRGQQVTLSCSPISGHRSVSWYQQTPGQGLQFLFEYFSETQRNKGNFPGRFSGRQFSNSRSEMNVSTLELGDSALYLCASSVGLAGGWGSDIQYFGAGTRLSVL.

The CDR3 sequence is CASRTGREPQHF. CDR3 bases: TGTGCCAGCCGCACGGGGAGAGAGCCCCAGCATTTT. The J gene is TRBJ1-5, the V gene TRBV7-2; D is uncertain. The CDR3 totals 12 residues. V was clipped by 8 bases and J by 8 bases, with 13 bases between them. Per the germline V gene, CDR1 is SGHTA and CDR2 is FQGNSA. Full variable domain (remainder filled in from reference TRBV7-2 and TRBJ1-5): GAGVSQSPSNKVTEKGKDVELRCDPISGHTALYWYRQSLGQGLEFLIYFQGNSAPDKSGLPSDRFSAERTGGSVSTLTIQRTQQEDSAVYLCASRTGREPQHFGDGTRLSIL.

This clone appeared a few times. The chain combines TRBV27 with TRBJ2-1, with D maybe TRBD2 (5 bases). The V end was cut by 2 bases, the J end by 4 bases, with 6 bases between. Looked up from germline, CDR1 is MNHEY and CDR2 is SMNVEV (reference sequence). The CDR3 is 13 residues long. CDR3: CASSLGLYNEQFF. Here the CDR3 DNA reads TGTGCCAGCAGTTTAGGACTGTACAATGAGCAGTTCTTC.

The chain combines TRBV7-9 with TRBJ1-5, with D hard to call. Germline CDR1 is SEHNR and CDR2 is FQNEAQ (reference sequence). The length of the CDR3 is 13 residues. V lost 1 base and J 7 bases, leaving 8 bases between the germline ends. The CDR3: CASSLGVRQPQHF. The CDR3 region has the DNA TGTGCCAGCAGCTTAGGGGTCAGGCAGCCCCAGCATTTT.

V is TRBV7-6 and J is TRBJ2-5, with TRBD1 matching over 10 bases. In germline, CDR1 is SGHVS, CDR2 FNYEAQ. CDR3 size: 15 residues. V shed 5 bases and J 5 bases; nucleotides not matched to a gene: 8. The DNA for the CDR3 is TGTGCCAGCAGCCGAGGGACAGGGGAGTCGGAGACCCAGTACTTC. It specifies CASSRGTGESETQYF.

This clone was seen many times. The chain couples TRBV7-9 to TRBJ1-4; D is unclear. The CDR3 loop spans 12 amino acids. Trimming took off 4 bases at V and 12 bases at J, with 12 bases between the two ends. Germline V gene sequence: CDR1 SEHNR, CDR2 FQNEAQ (reference sequence). Here the CDR3 reads CASSSRELELFF. CDR3 sequence (DNA): TGTGCCAGCAGCTCCCGCGAGCTCGAACTGTTTTTT.

This clone was seen a handful of times. CDR3 sequence: CASSKRGDYEQYF. For the CDR3, the DNA is TGTGCCAGCTCAAAGCGGGGGGATTACGAGCAGTACTTC. The chain links TRBV5-4 to TRBJ2-7, with 9 bases aligning to TRBD2. Losses at the gene ends were 7 bases for V and 4 bases for J; bases not matched to a gene: 6. The germline gives CDR1 SGHNT, CDR2 YYREEE (reference sequence). The CDR3 consists of 13 residues.